This T cell receptor (beta chain) was sequenced in a study of CD8+ T cells in alopecia areata. Whole-study findings and limits: Tofacitinib did not eliminate many expanded lesional clones from scalp or blood. Lesional scalp, notably in alopecia totalis/universalis, had clonality above that of normal scalp. Expanded CD8+ clones among the top 100, as well as scalp clonality, were significantly decreased by tofacitinib.

Treatment defined: oral pan-JAK inhibitor, 5-10 mg twice daily. A remark on this clone: Its matching antigen is unknown.

With V trimmed by 3 bases and J by 9 bases, 11 bases remained unmatched. CDR1 is GTSNPN and CDR2 is SVGIG in the germline V gene (reference sequence). The CDR3 runs 14 residues. After isolation, RNA underwent reverse transcription to generate cDNA as the sequencing template. Method: immunoSEQ multiplex PCR; TCRdb's copy keeps in-frame clones and lacks some. The repertoire holds over 100,000 clones, with around 56% as singletons. The J gene is TRBJ2-1, the V gene TRBV30; 7 bases are shared with TRBD2. This specimen consisted of CD4+ T cells sorted from blood, obtained at week 4, from a patient treated with tofacitinib. The receptor was isolated from a human donor with alopecia areata. The CDR3 reads CAWRAAGAAGEQFF. The CDR3 DNA follows: TGTGCCTGGAGAGCGGCGGGAGCGGCGGGTGAGCAGTTCTTC.